Listed here are 11 T cell receptor beta chains from one sample, sequenced in a study of T-cell memory formation after mild COVID-19. MiXCR, run by TCRdb on the 5' RACE reads, gives a single entry per CDR3 protein. The profile covers about 470,000 distinct CDR3 sequences, with roughly 25% appearing a single time and under 15% taken by the ten largest. Sample: PBMCs or a T cell subset sorted from them (not recorded which). These receptors all stem from an adult woman who had mild COVID-19 (a few samples of this study predate the infection). Cell type and time point are not known.

The rearrangement links TRBV2 to TRBJ1-4; D perhaps matches TRBD1 (5 bases). This CDR3 has 14 amino acids. Germline CDR1 reads SNHLY; CDR2 reads FYNNEI. V shed 6 bases and J shed 7 bases, with 15 bases lying between them. The CDR3 nucleotides read TGTGCCAGCAGCGGGCAGGGAAGGGGTGAAAAACTGTTTTTT. It yields the protein CASSGQGRGEKLFF.

V and J are TRBV4-2 and TRBJ2-2; D call uncertain. Trimming pared 2 bases from V and 4 bases from J, leaving 8 bases between. This CDR3 spans 14 amino acids. Germline V gene sequence: CDR1 LGHNA, CDR2 YNFKEQ. The CDR3 DNA follows: TGTGCCAGCAGCCAACCTAAGCGCACCGGGGAGCTGTTTTTT. Translated, it gives CASSQPKRTGELFF.

A few counts support this clonotype. The chain couples TRBV5-1 to TRBJ2-3; TRBD1 matches at 10 bases. Per the germline V gene, CDR1 is SGHRS and CDR2 is YFSETQ. With V trimmed by 5 bases and J by 6 bases, 6 bases remained unmatched. The CDR3 runs 14 residues. The CDR3: CASRADRGRDTQYF. The CDR3 DNA follows: TGCGCCAGCAGAGCCGACAGGGGGCGCGATACGCAGTATTTT.

This clonotype was found a few times. This sequence joins TRBV6-5 and TRBJ2-7; D might be TRBD1 (6 bases). CDR3 length: 16 amino acids. Trimming shortened V by 0 bases and J by 1 base, and 13 bases separated the two germline ends. Germline CDR1 MNHEY, CDR2 SVGAGI. The CDR3 DNA follows: TGTGCCAGCAGTTACTCGAGTCTTACAGGGTCCTACGAGCAGTACTTC. Its translation is CASSYSSLTGSYEQYF.

The chain uses TRBV10-3 and TRBJ2-1; D might be TRBD2 (6 bases). Between the trimmed V and J ends, which lost 4 bases and 6 bases, there was a span of 10 bases. From germline, CDR1 is ENHRY and CDR2 SYGVKD. The CDR3 loop spans 13 amino acids. CDR3 loop: CAISVDSGNEQFF. The CDR3 DNA follows: TGTGCCATCAGTGTGGATAGCGGCAATGAGCAGTTCTTC.

The rearrangement uses TRBV5-1 and TRBJ2-1; D may be TRBD1 (6 bases). Germline V lookup: CDR1 SGHRS, CDR2 YFSETQ. The CDR3 has 14 residues. Trimming shortened V by 2 bases and J by 7 bases, and 13 bases separated the two germline ends. In nucleotides, the CDR3 is TGCGCCAGCAGCTTCGCTACAGGGTTGAATGAGCAGTTCTTC. Translating gives CASSFATGLNEQFF.

This clonotype came up a few times. V and J are TRBV6-4 and TRBJ2-4; D is unresolved. Trimming took off 7 bases at V and 2 bases at J, with 21 bases between the two ends. Germline CDR1 and CDR2: MRHNA and SNTAGT. This CDR3 is 17 amino acids long. Written as DNA, the CDR3 is TGTGCCAGCAAGTTAACGAAGGGATCCTTCCCCAAAAACATTCAGTACTTC. This encodes CASKLTKGSFPKNIQYF.

This clonotype was seen more than once but under ten times. V gene TRBV4-2 combines with J gene TRBJ1-2; D gene ambiguous. Germline-derived CDR1 and CDR2 are LGHNA and YNFKEQ. The CDR3 is made up of 14 amino acids. Trimming removed 0 bases at V and 4 bases at J, with 9 bases between. The chain's CDR3 is CASSQDGGSYGYTF. In DNA, the CDR3 is TGTGCCAGCAGCCAAGATGGTGGATCCTATGGCTACACCTTC.

The table lists this clonotype with a few counts. This rearrangement joins TRBV7-3 to TRBJ2-1; TRBD2 matches 7 bases. The CDR3 runs to 16 residues. The V segment lost 5 bases and the J segment 0 bases; nucleotides outside the gene matches: 7. CDR1 and CDR2 (germline): SGHTA, FQGTGA. The chain's CDR3 is CASSPGGLNSYNEQFF. CDR3 sequence (DNA): TGTGCCAGCAGCCCGGGAGGTCTTAACTCCTACAATGAGCAGTTCTTC.

The chain links TRBV7-9 to TRBJ2-3; D not resolved. The germline gives CDR1 SEHNR, CDR2 FQNEAQ (reference sequence). The CDR3 runs 14 residues. V shed 4 bases and J shed 6 bases, with 14 bases lying between them. The CDR3 DNA reads TGTGCCAGCAGCTCTGAAGGGCTAAAGGATACGCAGTATTTT. It specifies CASSSEGLKDTQYF.

This clonotype was observed a handful of times. This chain uses TRBV20-1 with TRBJ2-1; 13 nucleotides match TRBD2. Trimming removed 6 bases from V and 9 bases from J; junction bases left unmatched: 8. Germline CDR1 DFQATT, CDR2 SNEGSKA (reference sequence). The CDR3 is 14 residues long. In DNA, the CDR3 is TGCAGTGCCTCCGGGACTAGCGGGATGTTTGAGCAGTTCTTC. Encoded protein: CSASGTSGMFEQFF.